A single sample gave rise to the 22 T cell receptor beta chains below, sequenced in a study of spatial heterogeneity in lung cancer. TCRdb recomputed calls from the 5' RACE reads with MiXCR, one row per CDR3 protein. The sample contains fewer than 45,000 distinct CDR3 sequences, nearly 7% of which appear only once. Time point indicated: sample taken at primary tumor resection. Sequencing used PBMCs, obtained at surgery. Receptors were obtained from a female donor with early-stage non-small cell lung cancer.

This clonotype appeared many times. This sequence joins TRBV2 and TRBJ1-3, with D possibly TRBD1 on 6 matching bases. This CDR3 region has 16 residues. CDR1 and CDR2 from the germline V gene are SNHLY and FYNNEI. Trimming removed 0 bases at V and 0 bases at J, with 9 bases between. In DNA, the CDR3 is TGTGCCAGCAGTGAAGCTTGGGACATCTCTGGAAACACCATATATTTT. Translating gives CASSEAWDISGNTIYF.

The genes are TRBV30 and TRBJ2-7; possible D gene TRBD1, 6 bases. The CDR3 covers 12 residues. Germline-derived CDR1 and CDR2 are GTSNPN and SVGIG (reference sequence). V was clipped by 3 bases and J by 5 bases, with 11 bases between them. CDR3 amino acids: CAWSRQGNEQYF. In DNA, the CDR3 is TGTGCCTGGAGCCGCCAGGGGAACGAGCAGTACTTC. The variable domain in full, completed from reference TRBV30 and TRBJ2-7, reads SQTIHQWPATLVQPVGSPLSLECTVEGTSNPNLYWYRQAAGRGLQLLFYSVGIGQISSEVPQNLSASRPQDRQFILSSKKLLLSDSGFYLCAWSRQGNEQYFGPGTRLTVT.

This clonotype has a handful of counts. The gene calls are TRBV12-3 or TRBV12-4 and TRBJ2-3; TRBD1 matches 7 bases. This CDR3 contains 15 residues. Trimming cost V 1 base and J 6 bases; bases outside gene matches: 7. This CDR3 is CASSLEGRGMDTQYF. The CDR3 DNA follows: TGTGCCAGCAGTTTAGAGGGCAGGGGGATGGATACGCAGTATTTT.

This clonotype showed up many times. V gene TRBV2 combines with J gene TRBJ1-5; TRBD1 agrees at 7 bases. Germline V CDR1 and CDR2: SNHLY, FYNNEI. The junction had 6 bases not matched to a gene; V was cut back by 6 bases and J by 1 base. This CDR3 comprises 15 residues. In nucleotides, the CDR3 is TGTGCCAGCAGCCAGGGGACAGTCAGCAATCAGCCCCAGCATTTT. This codes for CASSQGTVSNQPQHF.

This clonotype came up a few times. This chain uses TRBV4-1 with TRBJ2-5; D ambiguous. This CDR3 contains 14 residues. Germline-derived CDR1 and CDR2 are MGHRA and YSYEKL. V shed 4 bases and J shed 4 bases, with 13 bases lying between them. In DNA form, the CDR3 reads TGCGCCAGCAGCCCCACCATTACCTCAGAGACCCAGTACTTC. The encoded protein is CASSPTITSETQYF.

This clonotype was counted at least ten times. This chain joins TRBV18 and TRBJ1-5, with D maybe TRBD1 (5 bases). V lost 5 bases and J lost 5, with 16 bases in between. Germline V CDR1 and CDR2: KGHSH, LQKENI. The CDR3 consists of 15 residues. DNA of the CDR3: TGTGCCAGCTCAGCTTCAGGCAGGGTGGATCAGCCCCAGCATTTT. Encoded protein: CASSASGRVDQPQHF.

The V call is TRBV12-3 or TRBV12-4, the J call TRBJ1-1; no clear D gene. This CDR3 has 16 residues. V dropped 3 bases and J dropped 4 bases, with 18 bases sitting between them. CDR3 loop: CASSFNPEVIGTEAFF. In DNA form, the CDR3 reads TGTGCCAGCAGTTTCAACCCCGAGGTTATAGGCACTGAAGCTTTCTTT.

The V call is TRBV29-1, the J call TRBJ2-1; 7 bases match TRBD2. Germline V gives CDR1 SQVTM, CDR2 ANQGSEA. The CDR3 contains 15 residues. J gave up 3 bases and V 3 bases, and 8 bases lay outside the gene matches. For the CDR3, the DNA is TGCAGCGTTGAGAAGGGGACGGGGGGCTACAATGAGCAGTTCTTC. Residues: CSVEKGTGGYNEQFF.

This clonotype was detected ten times or more. The rearrangement uses TRBV2 and TRBJ2-5, with TRBD2 matching over 7 bases. This CDR3 spans 15 amino acids. Losses at the gene ends were 5 bases for V and 4 bases for J; bases not matched to a gene: 10. Germline V gene data show CDR1 as SNHLY and CDR2 as FYNNEI. Written as DNA, the CDR3 is TGTGCCAGCAGTCCCCCTGCAGGGAGGGGAGAGACCCAGTACTTC. Encoded protein: CASSPPAGRGETQYF. Together with reference TRBV2 and TRBJ2-5, the CDR3 gives the full variable domain: EPEVTQTPSHQVTQMGQEVILRCVPISNHLYFYWYRQILGQKVEFLVSFYNNEISEKSEIFDDQFSVERPDGSNFTLKIRSTKLEDSAMYFCASSPPAGRGETQYFGPGTRLLVL.

J is TRBJ1-1 and V is TRBV5-1, with D tentatively TRBD1 (5 bases). The CDR3 runs 15 residues. V was trimmed by 1 base and J by 0 bases, leaving 10 bases between them. CDR1 SGHRS and CDR2 YFSETQ come from the germline V gene. CDR3 residues: CASSLRGNLNTEAFF. CDR3 DNA: TGCGCCAGCAGCTTGCGGGGGAACCTGAACACTGAAGCTTTCTTT. Full variable domain (outside the CDR3, taken from reference TRBV5-1 and TRBJ1-1): KAGVTQTPRYLIKTRGQQVTLSCSPISGHRSVSWYQQTPGQGLQFLFEYFSETQRNKGNFPGRFSGRQFSNSRSEMNVSTLELGDSALYLCASSLRGNLNTEAFFGQGTRLTVV.

This clonotype was detected ten times or more. The chain couples TRBV3-1 to TRBJ2-3; possibly TRBD2 for D (6 bases). Trimming pared 0 bases from V and 0 bases from J, leaving 10 bases between. The CDR3 runs 16 residues. Germline lookup yields CDR1 LGHDT and CDR2 YNNKEL (reference sequence). In DNA form, the CDR3 reads TGTGCCAGCAGCCAAGAGGGACTGGCTAGCACAGATACGCAGTATTTT. Translation gives CASSQEGLASTDTQYF.

This clonotype has more than one count but fewer than ten. The V call is TRBV19, the J call TRBJ2-1; 12 bases map to TRBD1. Germline V gene lookup returns CDR1 LNHDA and CDR2 SQIVND (reference sequence). V was pared by 6 bases and J by 7 bases, with 10 bases of the junction left unmatched. The CDR3 is made up of 16 amino acids. The CDR3 sequence: CASRPGPGQGANEQFF. The CDR3 DNA reads TGTGCCAGTAGGCCCGGGCCGGGACAGGGGGCGAATGAGCAGTTCTTC.

This clonotype has a count of ten or more. The CDR3 DNA sequence: TGCAGCGTTGAAGCGGGAATGACGGTGAACACTGAAGCTTTCTTT. Translating it yields CSVEAGMTVNTEAFF. The chain uses TRBV29-1 and TRBJ1-1; D is unresolved. Deletions cut 1 base from V and 0 bases from J, with 12 bases between. This CDR3 has 15 amino acids. Germline assignment: CDR1 SQVTM and CDR2 ANQGSEA.

This clonotype was detected many times. The V call is TRBV28, the J call TRBJ1-1; unclear D gene. CDR3 length equals 19 residues. Germline V gives CDR1 MDHEN, CDR2 SYDVKM. Trimming took 2 bases from V and 1 from J, leaving 23 bases between them. In DNA, the CDR3 is TGTGCCAGCAGTTTAAGAAGAAGCCTGCGCCGGGAATCGAACACTGAAGCTTTCTTT. As protein: CASSLRRSLRRESNTEAFF.

Many counts were recorded for this clonotype. The V and J genes are TRBV7-2 and TRBJ2-2, with 9 bases identical to TRBD2. The junction had 7 bases not matched to a gene; V was cut back by 6 bases and J by 8 bases. This CDR3 has 14 residues. Germline CDR1 SGHTA, CDR2 FQGNSA. CDR3 sequence reads: CASRKAGGPGELFF. Written as DNA, the CDR3 is TGTGCCAGCAGAAAAGCGGGGGGCCCGGGGGAGCTGTTTTTT.

This clonotype was picked up a small number of times. CDR3 region: CASSRVGQPQHF. CDR3 coding DNA: TGTGCCAGCAGCCGAGTGGGTCAGCCCCAGCATTTT. This chain joins TRBV7-9 and TRBJ1-5; D is uncertain. This CDR3 is built from 12 residues. Trimming cost V 5 bases and J 6 bases, with 8 bases left between them. Germline-derived CDR1 and CDR2 are SEHNR and FQNEAQ (reference sequence).

This clonotype was seen many times. CDR3 sequence: CASSETGRTNYGYTF. The CDR3 nucleotides are TGTGCCAGCAGTGAAACCGGGCGAACTAACTATGGCTACACCTTC. The chain employs TRBV2 and TRBJ1-2, with D hard to call. CDR1 and CDR2 (germline): SNHLY, FYNNEI. The germline V and J ends were trimmed by 2 bases and 0 bases, with 10 bases remaining between them. This CDR3 is 15 amino acids long.

At least ten counts were recorded for this clonotype. The chain joins TRBV29-1 to TRBJ2-3, with 7 bases matching TRBD2. The CDR3 totals 19 residues. Germline lookup yields CDR1 SQVTM and CDR2 ANQGSEA. The trim removed 5 bases at V and 2 bases at J, leaving 22 bases unmatched. The CDR3 sequence: CSVSSRGRGGPFLTDTQYF. In DNA form, the CDR3 reads TGCAGCGTTAGTTCTCGAGGGCGCGGGGGACCTTTTCTCACAGATACGCAGTATTTT.

V gene TRBV6-5 combines with J gene TRBJ1-5; no reliable D call. CDR3 length: 13 amino acids. Trimming left V 0 bases short and J 6 bases short, with 6 bases between. Germline V CDR1 and CDR2: MNHEY, SVGAGI. This chain's CDR3 is CASSYSNLQPQHF. The CDR3 DNA reads as TGTGCCAGCAGTTACTCTAACCTTCAGCCCCAGCATTTT.

This clonotype was seen repeatedly, ten times or more. The J gene is TRBJ1-1, the V gene TRBV5-1; no reliable D call. From germline, CDR1 is SGHRS and CDR2 YFSETQ. The length of the CDR3 is 17 residues. Trimming left V 2 bases short and J 0 bases short, with 17 bases between. The CDR3 bases are TGCGCCAGCAGCTTTATTGGGCCGGAAACCATGAACACTGAAGCTTTCTTT. This gives the protein CASSFIGPETMNTEAFF.

This clonotype was picked up a small number of times. This chain connects TRBV10-2 to TRBJ1-2; D not certain. This CDR3 has 15 residues. Germline assignment: CDR1 WSHSY and CDR2 SAAADI. Trimming shortened V by 4 bases and J by 5 bases, and 17 bases separated the two germline ends. The DNA for the CDR3 is TGCGCCAGCAGTGGCAAAGGAGGCAATTTGTATGGCTACACCTTC. Translating gives CASSGKGGNLYGYTF.

There are many counts of this clonotype. The genes are TRBV6-5 and TRBJ1-1, with a weak D call TRBD1 (5 bases). The CDR3 loop spans 12 amino acids. The germline CDR1 and CDR2 sequences are MNHEY and SVGAGI. The V gene lost 4 bases and the J gene lost 7 bases, with 10 bases spanning the gap. CDR3 loop: CASSSSTDEAFF. The CDR3 coding sequence is TGTGCCAGCAGTTCATCGACAGATGAAGCTTTCTTT.